This T cell receptor (beta chain) stems from a study of molecular identifiers for immune sequencing clone quantification. One entry per CDR3 protein results from TCRdb running MiXCR on the PCR reads. The sample includes more than 450,000 distinct CDR3 sequences, roughly 24% of them seen just once. V lost 10 bases, J lost 3 bases, and 15 bases lay in between. This CDR3 comprises 13 residues. Per the germline V gene, CDR1 is SGHAT and CDR2 is FQNNGV. This clonotype came up many times. The sequence derives from a human donor in good health. Some libraries in this study had Jurkat cell RNA spiked in. V is TRBV11-2 and J is TRBJ2-5; TRBD2 might be the D (6 bases). Material: naive CD8+ T cells from blood, with Jurkat cell RNA spiked in. Specified subset: FACS-sorted CD8+CD4-CCR7+CD45RA+ naive T cells. DNA for the CDR3: TGTGCCACCGGAGGGGAATGGGAAGAGACCCAGTACTTC. Protein: CATGGEWEETQYF. Full variable domain (remainder filled in from reference TRBV11-2 and TRBJ2-5): EAGVAQSPRYKIIEKRQSVAFWCNPISGHATLYWYQQILGQGPKLLIQFQNNGVVDDSQLPKDRFSAERLKGVDSTLKIQPAKLEDSAVYLCATGGEWEETQYFGPGTRLLVL.